The TCR beta chain under discussion was sequenced for a study of shared clonotypes between healthy human individuals. The overall study: CD4 naive and memory got three plates each, CD8 naive two, CD8 memory one.

Germline CDR1 reads MDHEN; CDR2 reads SYDVKM. The CDR3 runs to 15 residues. V lost 7 bases to trimming and J lost 6 bases; unmatched junction nucleotides: 12. In replicate PCRs of sorted subsets, about 220 ng DNA, approximately 32,000 T cell genomes, was used. The repertoire was sequenced with immunoSEQ multiplex PCR; TCRdb's copy has only in-frame clones and lacks some. The sample records roughly 2,300,000 clones, 85% to 95% being singletons. V usage is TRBV28 and J usage is TRBJ2-3; 8 bases are shared with TRBD1. The sample taken for sequencing was naive CD4+ T cells from PBMCs. The subset denotes: CD45RA+ positively selected. The sequence was collected from a young man in good health. Some clones in this sample may be carry-over from other donors' samples. For the CDR3, the DNA is TGTGCCAGCATGGGACAGGTGCTCCTTCGGGATACGCAGTATTTT. Encoded protein: CASMGQVLLRDTQYF.